Listed below are T cell receptor beta chains from one sample, sequenced in a study of shared T cell receptors in the human thymus. Profiling relied on immunoSEQ multiplex PCR, and the TCRdb table lists in-frame clones only, not all of them. The sample carries under 850,000 clones, roughly 88% recorded once. This same sample was also taken into another study, of human thymus T cells.

Sequenced input: thymocytes. These receptor sequences come from a boy in the first two years of life with a congenital heart defect. The CDR3 runs from the conserved cysteine through the conserved F or W. The D gene is left open where the match is weak. Rows give clone size only sometimes, using once, few, many, or a class for an expanded clone.

v_gene: TRBV28; j_gene: TRBJ1-1; abundance: NA; d_gene: TRBD1; CDR3nt: TGTGCCAGCAGTTTGGGGGACAGGGGGCTTACTGAAGCTTTCTTT; CDR3aa: CASSLGDRGLTEAFF
v_gene: TRBV5-4; j_gene: TRBJ2-7; abundance: NA; d_gene: TRBD2; CDR3nt: TGTGCCAGCAGCTTGGGGACTAGCGGGAGACGCGAGCAGTACTTC; CDR3aa: CASSLGTSGRREQYF
v_gene: TRBV4-3; j_gene: TRBJ1-2; abundance: NA; d_gene: NA; CDR3nt: TGCGCCAGCAGCCAGATCATGGACAGCGTCCTCTTTTTGACTCCACTCTATGGCTACACCTTC; CDR3aa: CASSQIMDSVLFLTPLYGYTF
v_gene: TRBV20-1; j_gene: TRBJ2-7; abundance: NA; d_gene: NA; CDR3nt: TGCAGTGCTAAGAGAGGCTACGAGCAGTACTTC; CDR3aa: CSAKRGYEQYF
v_gene: TRBV12-5; j_gene: TRBJ2-7; abundance: NA; d_gene: NA; CDR3nt: TGTGCTAGTGGTTTGGTCCCTGCCTACGAGCAGTACTTC; CDR3aa: CASGLVPAYEQYF
v_gene: TRBV5-1; j_gene: TRBJ2-7; abundance: once; d_gene: TRBD2; CDR3nt: TGCGCCAGCAGCACGGCACGAAGTTGGACTAGCGGGAGGTACGAGCAGTACTTC; CDR3aa: CASSTARSWTSGRYEQYF
v_gene: TRBV7-8; j_gene: TRBJ2-1; abundance: NA; d_gene: NA; CDR3nt: TGTGCCAGCAGCTTAGCTGGGACTCCGGAGGGGAATGAGCAGTTCTTC; CDR3aa: CASSLAGTPEGNEQFF
v_gene: TRBV5-1; j_gene: TRBJ2-5; abundance: NA; d_gene: TRBD1; CDR3nt: TGCGCCAGCAGCTTGGCGAGGACAGGGGGACAAGAGACCCAGTACTTC; CDR3aa: CASSLARTGGQETQYF
v_gene: TRBV30; j_gene: TRBJ1-5; abundance: NA; d_gene: NA; CDR3nt: TGTGCCTGGAGTAAGAGCAGGTCCCAGCATTTT; CDR3aa: CAWSKSRSQHF
v_gene: TRBV5-1; j_gene: TRBJ1-2; abundance: NA; d_gene: NA; CDR3nt: TGCGCCAGCAGATGTACAGGGCTAGACTATGGCTACACCTTC; CDR3aa: CASRCTGLDYGYTF
v_gene: TRBV28; j_gene: TRBJ2-3; abundance: NA; d_gene: NA; CDR3nt: TGTGCCAGCAGCCCGGGACTTCGCACAGATACGCAGTATTTT; CDR3aa: CASSPGLRTDTQYF
v_gene: TRBV30; j_gene: TRBJ2-7; abundance: NA; d_gene: NA; CDR3nt: TGTGCCTGGAGACCCTTTAGGGGCCCCTACGAGCAGTACTTC; CDR3aa: CAWRPFRGPYEQYF
v_gene: TRBV11-3; j_gene: TRBJ2-1; abundance: NA; d_gene: TRBD2; CDR3nt: TGTGCCAGCAGCGCGGGACTAGCGGGAGAGCAGTTCTTC; CDR3aa: CASSAGLAGEQFF
v_gene: TRBV6-6; j_gene: TRBJ2-1; abundance: few; d_gene: TRBD2; CDR3nt: TGTGCCAGCAGTTACCTAGCGGGAGTTGAGCAGTTCTTC; CDR3aa: CASSYLAGVEQFF
v_gene: TRBV18; j_gene: TRBJ2-2; abundance: NA; d_gene: TRBD2; CDR3nt: TGTGCCAGCTCACCACCAGCGGGAGACACCGGGGAGCTGTTTTTT; CDR3aa: CASSPPAGDTGELFF
v_gene: TRBV7-2; j_gene: TRBJ1-2; abundance: NA; d_gene: NA; CDR3nt: TGTGCCGTATTAGACAGGAACTATGGCTACACCTTC; CDR3aa: CAVLDRNYGYTF
v_gene: TRBV10-3; j_gene: TRBJ2-1; abundance: once; d_gene: NA; CDR3nt: TGTGCCATCAGCCTAACTAGTGCCCACTGGGATGAGCAGTTCTTC; CDR3aa: CAISLTSAHWDEQFF
v_gene: TRBV4-3; j_gene: TRBJ2-1; abundance: NA; d_gene: TRBD2; CDR3nt: TGCGCCAGCAGCCCCGAGGGTAGCGGGAGAAACGGGCAGTTCTTC; CDR3aa: CASSPEGSGRNGQFF
v_gene: TRBV13; j_gene: TRBJ2-1; abundance: NA; d_gene: TRBD2; CDR3nt: TGTGCCAGCAGCTCCCGGACTAGCGGGAGGAGCTTAAATGAGCAGTTCTTC; CDR3aa: CASSSRTSGRSLNEQFF
v_gene: TRBV27; j_gene: TRBJ2-7; abundance: NA; d_gene: NA; CDR3nt: TGTGCCAGCTGGAAGACGGGAGTCAACTCCTCCTACGAGCAGTACTTC; CDR3aa: CASWKTGVNSSYEQYF
v_gene: TRBV5-6; j_gene: TRBJ1-2; abundance: NA; d_gene: NA; CDR3nt: TGTGCCAGCAGCTTTGGGGAGAACTATGGCTACACCTTC; CDR3aa: CASSFGENYGYTF
v_gene: TRBV29-1; j_gene: TRBJ2-1; abundance: NA; d_gene: NA; CDR3nt: TGCAGCGTAGCGGGTAACTCCTACAATGAGCAGTTCTTC; CDR3aa: CSVAGNSYNEQFF
v_gene: TRBV9; j_gene: TRBJ2-3; abundance: NA; d_gene: NA; CDR3nt: TGTGCCAGCAGCGTTCGGGAGCGAAGGGATACGCAGTATTTT; CDR3aa: CASSVRERRDTQYF
v_gene: TRBV27; j_gene: TRBJ1-2; abundance: NA; d_gene: NA; CDR3nt: TGTGCCAGCGGACAGAACTATGGCTACACCTTC; CDR3aa: CASGQNYGYTF
v_gene: TRBV25-1; j_gene: TRBJ2-7; abundance: NA; d_gene: NA; CDR3nt: TGTGCCAGCAGGGGGGGGGACAGCGGGAGAGAATTTTCCTACGAGCAGTACTTC; CDR3aa: CASRGGDSGREFSYEQYF
v_gene: TRBV21-1; j_gene: TRBJ2-1; abundance: NA; d_gene: NA; CDR3nt: TGTGCCAGCAGCGCCTCCTCCGGGGAGCAGCAGTTCTTC; CDR3aa: CASSASSGEQQFF
v_gene: TRBV5-4; j_gene: TRBJ1-1; abundance: NA; d_gene: TRBD1; CDR3nt: TGTGCCAGCAGCGCCGGACAGGGCGCTGAAGCTTTCTTT; CDR3aa: CASSAGQGAEAFF
v_gene: TRBV14; j_gene: TRBJ2-4; abundance: NA; d_gene: TRBD2; CDR3nt: TGTGCCAGCAGCCCGGGACTAGCGGGGAGGGGGATTCAGTACTTC; CDR3aa: CASSPGLAGRGIQYF
v_gene: TRBV27; j_gene: TRBJ2-1; abundance: NA; d_gene: NA; CDR3nt: TGTGCCAGCAAGGGGGACTCCTACAATGAGCAGTTCTTC; CDR3aa: CASKGDSYNEQFF
v_gene: TRBV7-9; j_gene: TRBJ1-5; abundance: NA; d_gene: NA; CDR3nt: TGTGCCAGCAGCTTAAATAACGAGGGATGCAATCAGCCCCAGCATTTT; CDR3aa: CASSLNNEGCNQPQHF
v_gene: TRBV4-3; j_gene: TRBJ2-7; abundance: NA; d_gene: TRBD1; CDR3nt: TGCGCCAGCAGCCAAGATCGAAACAGGGGAGAGGCGAGCCCCTACGAGCAGTACTTC; CDR3aa: CASSQDRNRGEASPYEQYF
v_gene: TRBV12-5; j_gene: TRBJ1-3; abundance: NA; d_gene: NA; CDR3nt: TGTGCTAGTGCCACGGACAGATCTGGAAACACCATATATTTT; CDR3aa: CASATDRSGNTIYF
v_gene: TRBV5-1; j_gene: TRBJ1-2; abundance: NA; d_gene: NA; CDR3nt: TGCGCCAGCAGCTTGGTTTCAGGGGTGGATGGCTACACCTTC; CDR3aa: CASSLVSGVDGYTF
v_gene: TRBV27; j_gene: TRBJ2-6; abundance: NA; d_gene: NA; CDR3nt: TGTGCCAGCAGTTTATCCCCGTCTACAGGCAGCGGGGCCAACGTCCTGACTTTC; CDR3aa: CASSLSPSTGSGANVLTF
v_gene: TRBV29-1; j_gene: TRBJ2-7; abundance: NA; d_gene: TRBD1; CDR3nt: TGCAGCGTTGTCGGGCAGGGGGACTACGAGCAGTACTTC; CDR3aa: CSVVGQGDYEQYF
v_gene: TRBV7-9; j_gene: TRBJ1-4; abundance: NA; d_gene: TRBD1; CDR3nt: TGTGCCAGTACAAAAGGACAGGAGGGTGAAAAACTGTTTTTT; CDR3aa: CASTKGQEGEKLFF
v_gene: TRBV2; j_gene: TRBJ2-1; abundance: NA; d_gene: TRBD2; CDR3nt: TGTGCCAGCAGTGCCCCGGGACTAGCGGGAGGTCATGAGCAGTTCTTC; CDR3aa: CASSAPGLAGGHEQFF
v_gene: TRBV6-4; j_gene: TRBJ2-2; abundance: once; d_gene: TRBD2; CDR3nt: TGTGCCAGCTGGCAAGCTTCGACTAGCTTCAACACCGGGGAGCTGTTTTTT; CDR3aa: CASWQASTSFNTGELFF
v_gene: TRBV7-9; j_gene: TRBJ2-5; abundance: NA; d_gene: NA; CDR3nt: TGTGCCAGCAGCTTGGCAGGGGTGGAGACCCAGTACTTC; CDR3aa: CASSLAGVETQYF
v_gene: TRBV6-1; j_gene: TRBJ1-1; abundance: NA; d_gene: NA; CDR3nt: TGTGCCAGCAGTGAAGCACTTCTGGAGGTACGCTGCCTGTCCACTGAAGCTTTCTTT; CDR3aa: CASSEALLEVRCLSTEAFF
v_gene: TRBV13; j_gene: TRBJ2-5; abundance: once; d_gene: TRBD1; CDR3nt: TGTGCCAGCAGCCTAGGACAGGGCCAAGAGACCCAGTACTTC; CDR3aa: CASSLGQGQETQYF
v_gene: TRBV18; j_gene: TRBJ2-5; abundance: NA; d_gene: NA; CDR3nt: TGTGCCAGCTCACCACTGCGGAGAACCGGCGAGACCCAGTACTTC; CDR3aa: CASSPLRRTGETQYF